The T cell receptor beta chain under discussion was sequenced for a study of T cells in Graves' hyperthyroidism and ophthalmopathy. Notes on the study in general: Blood held most thyroid clonotypes expanded above 0.001 frequency.

It was RNA transcripts that yielded the amplified TCR beta CDR3 regions. RT-PCR in the first round (using the HTBI primer set) targeted the TCR CDR3. TCRdb called the multiplex PCR reads again in MiXCR, with one record for every CDR3 protein. Of 600,000 to 800,000 distinct CDR3 sequences detected, roughly a third appear once; the ten largest clones hold approximately 31%. About 10 ml of fresh peripheral blood supplied the PBMCs. To note about this clonotype: The antigen is undetermined.

The germline V and J ends were trimmed by 6 bases and 4 bases, with 12 bases remaining between them. This CDR3 has 14 residues. Germline CDR1 and CDR2: MDHEN and SYDVKM. V gene TRBV28 combines with J gene TRBJ2-2; maybe TRBD2 (5 bases). Sequenced: blood. The sequence was collected from a woman aged 40 to 50 with Graves' hyperthyroidism. CDR3 sequence: CASRSGSTTGELFF. Here the CDR3 DNA reads TGTGCCAGCAGATCGGGGTCCACCACCGGGGAGCTGTTTTTT.